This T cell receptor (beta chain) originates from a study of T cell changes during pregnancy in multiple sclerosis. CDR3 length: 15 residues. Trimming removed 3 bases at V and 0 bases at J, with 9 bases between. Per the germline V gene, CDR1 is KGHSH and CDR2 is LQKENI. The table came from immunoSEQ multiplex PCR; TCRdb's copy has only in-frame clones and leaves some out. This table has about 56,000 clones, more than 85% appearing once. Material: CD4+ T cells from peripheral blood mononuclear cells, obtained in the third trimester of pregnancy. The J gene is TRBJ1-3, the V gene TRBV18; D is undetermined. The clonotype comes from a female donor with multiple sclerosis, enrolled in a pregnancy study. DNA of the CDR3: TGTGCCAGCTCACCCTCATACACCTCTGGAAACACCATATATTTT. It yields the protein CASSPSYTSGNTIYF.